This entry lists 5 T cell receptor beta chains sequenced from one sample in a study of cytomegalovirus exposure and HLA in healthy donors. 13 Jbeta primers and 60 Vbeta primers were used for the PCR. Some clones are missing from TCRdb's copy, which holds only in-frame ones; the method was immunoSEQ multiplex PCR. The sample records 90,000 to 110,000 clones, around 84% being singletons. Sequencing was carried out using PBMCs. These receptor sequences come from a man aged 25 to 45 in good health and CMV-seronegative.

The V and J genes are TRBV9 and TRBJ2-1, with 7 bases that match TRBD1. The V gene's germline CDR1 is SGDLS and CDR2 YYNGEE. This CDR3 has 16 residues. After removal of 4 bases from V and 6 bases from J, the junction contained 13 bases not matched to a gene. Here the CDR3 reads CASSPSSTGYVNEQFF. The CDR3 region has the DNA TGTGCCAGCAGCCCCTCCTCGACAGGGTACGTCAATGAGCAGTTCTTC. The whole variable domain, remainder taken from reference TRBV9 and TRBJ2-1, is DSGVTQTPKHLITATGQRVTLRCSPRSGDLSVYWYQQSLDQGLQFLIQYYNGEERAKGNILERFSAQQFPDLHSELNLSSLELGDSALYFCASSPSSTGYVNEQFFGPGTRLTVL.

V and J are TRBV27 and TRBJ2-5; TRBD1 is a possible D gene (8 bases). CDR3 length: 14 residues. Germline assignment: CDR1 MNHEY and CDR2 SMNVEV (reference sequence). The ends were cut back, 5 bases at V and 5 bases at J, with 15 bases in the middle. CDR3 bases: TGTGCCAGCAGTCTACAGGGGGGGCGCGAGACCCAGTACTTC. Translating it yields CASSLQGGRETQYF.

The chain carries TRBV23-1 and TRBJ2-5; D gene unclear. TRBV23-1 is reported as an ORF; its role is uncertain. This CDR3 has 14 amino acids. Deletions cut 0 bases from V and 3 bases from J, with 8 bases between. Here the CDR3 reads CASSQSSQEETQYF. The CDR3 DNA is TGCGCCAGCAGTCAATCGAGCCAAGAAGAGACCCAGTACTTC.

The V gene is TRBV11-2, the J gene TRBJ2-1; TRBD2 matches at 12 bases. With 5 bases clipped from V and 4 bases from J, the junction kept 3 bases outside the gene matches. The CDR3 consists of 15 residues. Germline CDR1 and CDR2: SGHAT and FQNNGV. This CDR3 is CASSDGLAGYNEQFF. CDR3 bases: TGTGCCAGCAGCGATGGACTAGCGGGATACAATGAGCAGTTCTTC.

This clone was counted between two and nine times. The rearrangement joins TRBV6-6 to TRBJ2-3; 7 bases are shared with TRBD2. J was trimmed by 3 bases and V by 7 bases; bases with no gene match: 7. Germline CDR1 is MNHNY and CDR2 is SVGAGI (reference sequence). CDR3 length: 14 amino acids. The CDR3 nucleotides are TGTGCCAGCAAAGATAGGGGAGGGACAGATACGCAGTATTTT. It is translated as CASKDRGGTDTQYF.